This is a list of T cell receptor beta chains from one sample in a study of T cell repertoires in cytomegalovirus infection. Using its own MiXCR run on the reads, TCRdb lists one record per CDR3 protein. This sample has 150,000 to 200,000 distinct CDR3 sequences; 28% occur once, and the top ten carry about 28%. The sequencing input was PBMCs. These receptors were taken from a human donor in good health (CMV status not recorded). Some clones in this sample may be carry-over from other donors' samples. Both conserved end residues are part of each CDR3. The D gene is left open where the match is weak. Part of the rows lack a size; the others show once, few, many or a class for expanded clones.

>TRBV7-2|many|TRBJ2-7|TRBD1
CASSLQGSSYEQYF
TGTGCCAGCAGCCTACAGGGGAGCTCCTACGAGCAGTACTTC
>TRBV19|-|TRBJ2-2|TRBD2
CASRFGSGATGELFF
TGTGCCAGTAGGTTCGGGAGCGGGGCCACCGGGGAGCTGTTTTTT
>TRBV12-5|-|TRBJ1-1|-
CASGLVLRGHTEAFF
TGTGCTAGTGGTTTGGTACTCAGGGGACACACTGAAGCTTTCTTT
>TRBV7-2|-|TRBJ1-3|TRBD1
CASTLTGGSSGNTIYF
TGTGCCAGCACCCTTACAGGGGGTTCGTCTGGAAACACCATATATTTT
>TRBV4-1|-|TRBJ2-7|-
CASSQEGGVRGEQYF
TGTGCCAGCAGCCAAGAAGGGGGGGTACGAGGCGAGCAGTACTTC
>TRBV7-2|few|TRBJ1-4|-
CASSRDSAANEKLFF
TGTGCCAGCAGCCGAGACAGCGCGGCTAATGAAAAACTGTTTTTT
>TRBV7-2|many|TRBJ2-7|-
CASSLDPGGYEQYF
TGTGCCAGCAGCTTAGACCCAGGGGGGTACGAGCAGTACTTC
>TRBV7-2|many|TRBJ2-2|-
CASSLGRVPNTGELFF
TGTGCCAGCAGCTTAGGGAGGGTACCGAACACCGGGGAGCTGTTTTTT
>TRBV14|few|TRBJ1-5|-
CASSQEGPSSAQHF
TGTGCCAGCAGCCAAGAGGGACCTAGCTCAGCCCAGCATTTT
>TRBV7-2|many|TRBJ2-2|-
CASNEGQGRTGELFF
TGTGCCAGCAACGAGGGGCAGGGGCGCACCGGGGAGCTGTTTTTT
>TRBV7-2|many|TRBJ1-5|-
CASTQDSYSNQPQHF
TGTGCCAGCACCCAGGACAGCTATAGCAATCAGCCCCAGCATTTT
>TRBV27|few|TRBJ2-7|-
CASSLSFSSYEQYF
TGTGCCAGCAGTTTAAGCTTTAGCTCCTACGAGCAGTACTTC
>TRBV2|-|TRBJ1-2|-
CASSDQGNYGYTF
TGTGCCAGCAGTGATCAGGGAAACTATGGCTACACCTTC
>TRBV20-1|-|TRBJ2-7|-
CSASGGSYEQYF
TGCAGTGCTAGCGGGGGATCCTACGAGCAGTACTTC
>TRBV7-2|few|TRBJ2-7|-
CASSLQPRSYEQYF
TGTGCCAGCAGCTTACAACCCCGTTCCTACGAGCAGTACTTC
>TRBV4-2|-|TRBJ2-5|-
CASSQDRGVPQETQYF
TGTGCCAGCAGCCAAGATAGAGGGGTACCCCAAGAGACCCAGTACTTC
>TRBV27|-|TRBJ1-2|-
CASSLTVPLPNRGIFNYGYTF
TGTGCCAGCAGTTTAACGGTCCCGCTCCCAAATAGGGGCATTTTCAACTATGGCTACACCTTC
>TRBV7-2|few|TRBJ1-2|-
CASSPGGGSGYTF
TGTGCCAGCAGCCCTGGGGGGGGCTCTGGCTACACCTTC
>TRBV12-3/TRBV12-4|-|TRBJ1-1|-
CASSLARTLNTEAFF
TGTGCCAGCAGTTTAGCGCGGACACTGAACACTGAAGCTTTCTTT
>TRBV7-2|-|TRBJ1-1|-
CASSLDSLTFEAFF
TGTGCCAGCAGCTTAGACAGTCTGACCTTTGAAGCTTTCTTT
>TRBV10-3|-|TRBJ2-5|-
CAISAGQLAETQYF
TGTGCCATCAGTGCTGGACAGCTCGCGGAGACCCAGTACTTC
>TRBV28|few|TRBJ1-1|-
CASSFSGVGGLVEAFF
TGTGCCAGCAGTTTTAGTGGAGTTGGAGGGCTAGTTGAAGCTTTCTTT
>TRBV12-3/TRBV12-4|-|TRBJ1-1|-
CASSPGEGTNTEAFF
TGTGCCAGCAGTCCCGGGGAAGGGACGAACACTGAAGCTTTCTTT
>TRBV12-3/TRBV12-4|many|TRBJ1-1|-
CASRLAGDTEAFF
TGTGCCAGTAGACTGGCCGGTGACACTGAAGCTTTCTTT
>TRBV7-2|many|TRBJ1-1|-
CASSLTGNTEAFF
TGTGCCAGCAGCTTGACGGGGAACACTGAAGCTTTCTTT
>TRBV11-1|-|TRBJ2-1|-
CASSLESRNLNEQFF
TGTGCCAGCAGCTTAGAGTCTAGGAATCTCAATGAGCAGTTCTTC
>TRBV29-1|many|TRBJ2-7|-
CSVDRLGEQYF
TGCAGCGTTGACCGACTAGGGGAGCAGTACTTC
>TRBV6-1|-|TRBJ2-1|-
CASSYAAFDEQFF
TGTGCCAGCAGTTACGCCGCTTTTGATGAGCAGTTCTTC
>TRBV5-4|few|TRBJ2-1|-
CASSLAGELPNEQFF
TGTGCCAGCAGCTTGGCCGGGGAGCTCCCCAATGAGCAGTTCTTC
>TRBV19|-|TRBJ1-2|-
CASSIDRGGEDGYTF
TGTGCCAGTAGTATAGATCGGGGAGGCGAGGATGGCTACACCTTC
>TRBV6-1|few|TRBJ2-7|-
CASSSGPEQYF
TGTGCCAGCAGTTCAGGTCCCGAGCAGTACTTC
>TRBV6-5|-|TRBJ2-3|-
CASSPVAASTDTQYF
TGTGCCAGCAGTCCAGTAGCGGCTAGCACAGATACGCAGTATTTT
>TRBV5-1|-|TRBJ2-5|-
CASSPEEGRQTQYF
TGCGCCAGCAGCCCTGAGGAGGGGAGGCAGACCCAGTACTTC
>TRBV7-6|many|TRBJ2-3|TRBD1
CASRQGAVTDTQYF
TGTGCCAGCAGACAGGGGGCAGTCACAGATACGCAGTATTTT
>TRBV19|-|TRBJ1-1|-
CASSPGRPGGTEAFF
TGTGCCAGTAGTCCCGGACGGCCTGGGGGCACTGAAGCTTTCTTT
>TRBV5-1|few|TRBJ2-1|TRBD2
CASSWTSARAFNEQFF
TGCGCCAGCAGCTGGACTAGCGCCCGAGCCTTCAATGAGCAGTTCTTC